These T cell receptor beta chains were read from a single sample in a study of shared clonotypes between healthy human individuals. TCRdb's copy holds only in-frame clones and misses some; the assay was immunoSEQ multiplex PCR. This sample has roughly 2,500,000 clones, with 93% found just once. Sequencing was done on a sample of naive CD4+ T cells from PBMCs. The receptors originated from a man between 18 and 35 years old in good health. Some clones in this sample may be carry-over from other donors' samples. Both conserved end residues are part of each CDR3. Fields, in order: D gene, clone size, V gene, J gene, CDR3 protein, CDR3 DNA. The D gene is left open where the match is weak. The size of a clone is reported for some rows only, either as once, few or many, or as a class for expanded clones.

>NA|NA|TRBV11-2|TRBJ2-5
CASSLVAAQETQYF
TGTGCCAGCAGCTTAGTCGCAGCCCAAGAGACCCAGTACTTC
>TRBD2|NA|TRBV7-9|TRBJ2-2
CASSFLAGVSGELFF
TGTGCCAGCAGCTTCTTAGCGGGAGTAAGCGGGGAGCTGTTTTTT
>NA|NA|TRBV5-4|TRBJ2-5
CASSLGSGETGETQYF
TGTGCCAGCAGCTTGGGCTCAGGGGAGACGGGGGAGACCCAGTACTTC
>TRBD1|NA|TRBV6-1|TRBJ2-2
CASSGFPGQGVPGELFF
TGTGCCAGCAGTGGGTTTCCGGGACAGGGGGTTCCCGGGGAGCTGTTTTTT
>NA|NA|TRBV7-9|TRBJ2-2
CASSLVSLETGELFF
TGTGCCAGCAGCTTAGTTAGCTTGGAGACCGGGGAGCTGTTTTTT
>NA|NA|TRBV5-1|TRBJ1-1
CASSLDPRGGTEAFF
TGCGCCAGCAGCTTGGACCCGAGGGGGGGTACTGAAGCTTTCTTT
>NA|NA|TRBV6-5|TRBJ2-2
CASSYDPTGELFF
TGTGCCAGCAGTTACGACCCTACCGGGGAGCTGTTTTTT
>NA|NA|TRBV7-2|TRBJ2-4
CASSPPAKNIQYF
TGTGCCAGCAGCCCACCAGCCAAAAACATTCAGTACTTC
>NA|once|TRBV18|TRBJ2-1
CASSPLTGGSYNEQFF
TGTGCCAGCTCACCACTCACAGGAGGGTCCTACAATGAGCAGTTCTTC
>TRBD1|NA|TRBV5-1|TRBJ1-1
CASSGGQRNTEAFF
TGCGCCAGCAGCGGGGGACAGCGGAACACTGAAGCTTTCTTT
>NA|NA|TRBV7-7|TRBJ2-5
CASSTQGQETQYF
TGTGCCAGCAGCACCCAGGGACAAGAGACCCAGTACTTC
>TRBD2|NA|TRBV15|TRBJ2-3
CATSGRVAEEYF
TGTGCCACCAGCGGGAGGGTAGCGGAGGAGTATTTT
>NA|NA|TRBV29-1|TRBJ2-6
CSVGLYGANVLTF
TGCAGCGTCGGACTATACGGGGCCAACGTCCTGACTTTC
>TRBD1|NA|TRBV18|TRBJ2-7
CASSPGQGVYEQYF
TGTGCCAGCTCACCCGGACAGGGGGTTTACGAGCAGTACTTC
>NA|NA|TRBV18|TRBJ2-7
CASSPSGIGEQYF
TGTGCCAGCTCACCTTCAGGGATCGGCGAGCAGTACTTC
>NA|NA|TRBV25-1|TRBJ2-7
CASSEGGGQSYEQYF
TGTGCCAGCAGTGAAGGGGGGGGACAGTCCTACGAGCAGTACTTC
>NA|NA|TRBV27|TRBJ1-3
CASSQKGKGSGNTIYF
TGTGCCAGCAGTCAAAAGGGAAAGGGCTCTGGAAACACCATATATTTT
>TRBD1|NA|TRBV11-2|TRBJ2-5
CASSVYRGTGETQYF
TGTGCCAGCAGCGTATACAGGGGGACCGGTGAGACCCAGTACTTC
>NA|NA|TRBV2|TRBJ2-3
CASSTQGGVDTQYF
TGTGCCAGCAGTACCCAAGGGGGAGTAGATACGCAGTATTTT
>NA|NA|TRBV27|TRBJ1-3
CASSYRPGNTIYF
TGTGCCAGCAGTTACAGACCTGGAAACACCATATATTTT
>TRBD1|NA|TRBV28|TRBJ1-3
CASSDRRVSGNTIYF
TGTGCCAGCTCGGACAGGAGGGTGTCTGGAAACACCATATATTTT
>TRBD1|NA|TRBV30|TRBJ1-4
CAWSLLPGTGDPGGEKLFF
TGTGCCTGGAGCCTCCTTCCCGGGACAGGGGACCCGGGTGGAGAAAAACTGTTTTTT
>TRBD1|NA|TRBV28|TRBJ2-5
CASSWGTGGTETQYF
TGTGCCAGCTCCTGGGGGACAGGGGGGACAGAGACCCAGTACTTC
>NA|NA|TRBV15|TRBJ2-7
CATSRDFGSYEQYF
TGTGCCACCAGCAGAGATTTCGGATCCTACGAGCAGTACTTC